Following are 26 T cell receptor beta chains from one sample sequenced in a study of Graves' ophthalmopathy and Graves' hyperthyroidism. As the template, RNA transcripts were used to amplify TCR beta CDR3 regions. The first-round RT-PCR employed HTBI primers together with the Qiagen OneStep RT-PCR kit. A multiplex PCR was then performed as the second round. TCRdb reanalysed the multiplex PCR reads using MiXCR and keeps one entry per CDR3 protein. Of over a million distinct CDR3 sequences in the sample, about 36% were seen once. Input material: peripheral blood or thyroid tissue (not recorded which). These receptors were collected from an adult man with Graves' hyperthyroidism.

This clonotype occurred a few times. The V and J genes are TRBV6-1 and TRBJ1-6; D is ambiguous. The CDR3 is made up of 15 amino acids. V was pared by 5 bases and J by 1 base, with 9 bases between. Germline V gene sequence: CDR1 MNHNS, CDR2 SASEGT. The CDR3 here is CASSIRDSYNSPLHF. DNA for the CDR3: TGTGCCAGCAGTATCAGAGATTCCTATAATTCACCCCTCCACTTT.

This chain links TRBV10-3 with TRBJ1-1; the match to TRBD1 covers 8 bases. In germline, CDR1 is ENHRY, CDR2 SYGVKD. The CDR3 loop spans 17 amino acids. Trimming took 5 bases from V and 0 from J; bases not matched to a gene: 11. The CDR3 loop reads CAISSSGTGLMNTEAFF. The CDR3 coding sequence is TGTGCCATCAGTTCGTCCGGGACAGGCCTAATGAACACTGAAGCTTTCTTT.

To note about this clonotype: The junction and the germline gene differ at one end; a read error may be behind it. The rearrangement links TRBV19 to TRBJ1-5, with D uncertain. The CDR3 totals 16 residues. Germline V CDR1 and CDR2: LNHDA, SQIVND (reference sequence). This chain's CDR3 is CASKESGSYSNRPQHF. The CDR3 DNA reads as TGTGCCAGTAAGGAATCGGGATCATATAGCAATCGGCCCCAGCATTTT.

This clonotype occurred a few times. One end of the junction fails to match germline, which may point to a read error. CDR3 bases: TGTGCCAGCAACTTGATAGCGGGGTACGAGCAGTACTTC. Translation: CASNLIAGYEQYF. This chain uses TRBV5-6 with TRBJ2-7; 8 bases line up with TRBD2. Germline CDR1 reads SGHDT; CDR2 reads YYEEEE. The CDR3 spans 13 residues.

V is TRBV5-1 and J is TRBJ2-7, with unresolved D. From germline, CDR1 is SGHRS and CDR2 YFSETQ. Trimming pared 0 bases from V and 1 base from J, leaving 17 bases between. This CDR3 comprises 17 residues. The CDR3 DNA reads TGCGCCAGCAGCTTGGGGCGGACCCTGGGATGGTCCTACGAGCAGTACTTC. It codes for CASSLGRTLGWSYEQYF. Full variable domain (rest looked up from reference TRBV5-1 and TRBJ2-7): KAGVTQTPRYLIKTRGQQVTLSCSPISGHRSVSWYQQTPGQGLQFLFEYFSETQRNKGNFPGRFSGRQFSNSRSEMNVSTLELGDSALYLCASSLGRTLGWSYEQYFGPGTRLTVT.

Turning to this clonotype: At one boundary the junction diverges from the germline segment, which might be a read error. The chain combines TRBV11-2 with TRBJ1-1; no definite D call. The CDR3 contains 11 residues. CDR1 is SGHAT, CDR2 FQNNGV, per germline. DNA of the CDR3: TGTGCCAGCAGCCACGCCTTCTGGGCTTCCTTT. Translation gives CASSHAFWASF.

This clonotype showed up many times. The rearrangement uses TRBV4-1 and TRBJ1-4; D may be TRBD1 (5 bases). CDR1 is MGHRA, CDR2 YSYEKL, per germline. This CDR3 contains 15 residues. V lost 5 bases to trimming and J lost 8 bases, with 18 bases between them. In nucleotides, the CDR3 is TGCGCCAGCAGCGCACCGGGACCTTGGGGCGAAAAACTGTTTTTT. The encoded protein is CASSAPGPWGEKLFF.

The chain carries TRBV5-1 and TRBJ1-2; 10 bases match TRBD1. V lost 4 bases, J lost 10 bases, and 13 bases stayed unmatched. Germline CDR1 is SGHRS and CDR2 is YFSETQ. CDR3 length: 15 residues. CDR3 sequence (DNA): TGCGCCAGCAGCGCAGGGACAGGGGTTTCGAATGACTACACCTTC. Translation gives CASSAGTGVSNDYTF.

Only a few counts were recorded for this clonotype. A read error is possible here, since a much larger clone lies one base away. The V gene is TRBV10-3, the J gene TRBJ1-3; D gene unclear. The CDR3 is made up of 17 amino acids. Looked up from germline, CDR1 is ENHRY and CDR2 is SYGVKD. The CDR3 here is CAVSGSFPEGPGNTIYF. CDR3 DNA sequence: TGTGCCGTCAGTGGGTCGTTTCCTGAGGGTCCTGGAAACACCATATATTTT.

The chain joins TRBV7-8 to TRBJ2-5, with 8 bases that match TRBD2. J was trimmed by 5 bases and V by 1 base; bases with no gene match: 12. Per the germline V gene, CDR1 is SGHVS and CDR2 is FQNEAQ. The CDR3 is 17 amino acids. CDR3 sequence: CASSLGAGATARETQYF. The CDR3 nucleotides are TGTGCCAGCAGCTTAGGAGCGGGGGCCACGGCCCGGGAGACCCAGTACTTC.

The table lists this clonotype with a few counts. CDR3 in amino acids: CAWRPRGRNTEAFF. In DNA form, the CDR3 reads TGTGCCTGGAGGCCGAGGGGGAGGAACACTGAAGCTTTCTTT. The V and J genes are TRBV30 and TRBJ1-1; TRBD1 might be the D (6 bases). This CDR3 region has 14 residues. Germline V gene lookup returns CDR1 GTSNPN and CDR2 SVGIG (reference sequence). The V end lost 3 bases, the J end lost 1 base, and 12 bases lay between the germline ends.

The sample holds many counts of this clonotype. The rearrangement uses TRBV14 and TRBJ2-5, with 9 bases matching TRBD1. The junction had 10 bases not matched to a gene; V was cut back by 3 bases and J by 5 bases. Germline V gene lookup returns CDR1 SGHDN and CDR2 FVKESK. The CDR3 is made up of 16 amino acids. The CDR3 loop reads CASSHAGTGKEETQYF. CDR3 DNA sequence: TGTGCCAGCAGCCACGCCGGGACAGGGAAGGAGGAGACCCAGTACTTC.

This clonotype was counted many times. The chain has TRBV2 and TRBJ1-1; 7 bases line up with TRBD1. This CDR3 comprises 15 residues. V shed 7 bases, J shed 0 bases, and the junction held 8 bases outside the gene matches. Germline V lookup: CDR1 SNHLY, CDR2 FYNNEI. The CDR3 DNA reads TGTGCCAGCACAGACAGGGCGGTGATGAACACTGAAGCTTTCTTT. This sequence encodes CASTDRAVMNTEAFF.

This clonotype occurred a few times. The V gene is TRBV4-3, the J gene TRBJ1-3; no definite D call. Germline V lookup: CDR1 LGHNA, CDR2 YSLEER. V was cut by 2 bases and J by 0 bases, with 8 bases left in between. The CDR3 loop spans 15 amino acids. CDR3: CASSQSSASGNTIYF. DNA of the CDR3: TGCGCCAGCAGCCAATCCAGTGCCTCTGGAAACACCATATATTTT.

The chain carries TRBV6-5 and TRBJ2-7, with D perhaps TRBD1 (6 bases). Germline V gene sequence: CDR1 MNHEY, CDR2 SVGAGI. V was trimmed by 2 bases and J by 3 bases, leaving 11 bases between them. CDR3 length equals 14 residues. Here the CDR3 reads CASSYPRDNYEQYF. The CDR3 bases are TGTGCCAGCAGTTACCCCCGGGACAACTACGAGCAGTACTTC.

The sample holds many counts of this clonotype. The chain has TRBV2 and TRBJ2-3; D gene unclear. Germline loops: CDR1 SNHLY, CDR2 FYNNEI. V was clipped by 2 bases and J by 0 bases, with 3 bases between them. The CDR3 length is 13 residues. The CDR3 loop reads CASSEISTDTQYF. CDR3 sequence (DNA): TGTGCCAGCAGTGAAATTAGCACAGATACGCAGTATTTT.

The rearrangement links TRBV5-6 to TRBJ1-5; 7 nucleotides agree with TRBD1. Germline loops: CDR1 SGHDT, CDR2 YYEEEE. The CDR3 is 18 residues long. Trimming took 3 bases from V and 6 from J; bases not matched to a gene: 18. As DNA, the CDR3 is TGTGCCAGCAGCTCAGGACGAGGGGGCCTGAACGTCGGTCAGCCCCAGCATTTT. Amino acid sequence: CASSSGRGGLNVGQPQHF.

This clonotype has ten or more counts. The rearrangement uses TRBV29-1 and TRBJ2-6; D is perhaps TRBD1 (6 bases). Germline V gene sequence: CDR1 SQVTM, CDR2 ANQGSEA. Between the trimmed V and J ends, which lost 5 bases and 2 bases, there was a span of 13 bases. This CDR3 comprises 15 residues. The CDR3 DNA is TGCAGCGTTCGGCCTCAGGGGACTGGGGCCAACGTCCTGACTTTC. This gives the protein CSVRPQGTGANVLTF.

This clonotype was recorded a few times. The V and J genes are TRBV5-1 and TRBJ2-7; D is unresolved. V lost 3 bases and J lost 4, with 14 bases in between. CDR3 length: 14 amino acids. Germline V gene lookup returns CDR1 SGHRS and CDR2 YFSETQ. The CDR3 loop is CASSWKGSQYEQYF. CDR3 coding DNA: TGCGCCAGCAGCTGGAAAGGGTCTCAGTACGAGCAGTACTTC.

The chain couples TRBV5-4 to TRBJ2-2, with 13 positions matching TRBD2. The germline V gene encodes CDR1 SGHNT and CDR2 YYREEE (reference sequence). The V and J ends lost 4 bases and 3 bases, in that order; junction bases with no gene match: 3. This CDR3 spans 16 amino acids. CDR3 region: CASSAGTSGDTGELFF. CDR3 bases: TGTGCCAGCAGCGCCGGGACTAGCGGGGACACCGGGGAGCTGTTTTTT.

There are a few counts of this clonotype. The CDR3 bases are TGTGCCAGCAGCCCCGCCCGGACAGGGGAGGATGAAAAACTGTTTTTT. Its translation is CASSPARTGEDEKLFF. V usage is TRBV12-3 or TRBV12-4 and J usage is TRBJ1-4; 9 nucleotides align to TRBD1. The CDR3 is 16 residues long. Germline trimming cut 6 bases from V and 6 bases from J; bases unmatched to any gene: 11.

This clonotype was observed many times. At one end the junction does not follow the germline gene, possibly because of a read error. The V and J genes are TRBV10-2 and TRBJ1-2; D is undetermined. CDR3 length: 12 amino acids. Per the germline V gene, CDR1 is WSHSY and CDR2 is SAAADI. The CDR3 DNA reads TGTGCCAGCAGTGAATCGGGGTATGGCTACACCTTC. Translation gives CASSESGYGYTF.

CDR3 region: CSSPTGTAQTQYF. CDR3 sequence (DNA): TGCAGCTCACCGACCGGGACTGCACAGACCCAGTACTTC. This rearrangement joins TRBV29-1 to TRBJ2-5; D possibly corresponds to TRBD2 (6 bases). The V gene's germline CDR1 is SQVTM and CDR2 ANQGSEA. The CDR3 is 13 residues long. Trimming removed 8 bases at V and 6 bases at J, with 19 bases between.

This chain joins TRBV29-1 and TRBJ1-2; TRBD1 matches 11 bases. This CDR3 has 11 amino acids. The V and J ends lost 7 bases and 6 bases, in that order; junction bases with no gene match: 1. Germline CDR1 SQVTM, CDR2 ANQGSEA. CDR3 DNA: TGCAGCGGGGGACAGGGGGATGGCTACACCTTC. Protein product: CSGGQGDGYTF.

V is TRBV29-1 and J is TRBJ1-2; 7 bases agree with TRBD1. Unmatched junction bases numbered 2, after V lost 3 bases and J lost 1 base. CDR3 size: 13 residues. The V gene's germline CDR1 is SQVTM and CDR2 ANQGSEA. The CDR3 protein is CSVEGQNNYGYTF. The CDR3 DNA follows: TGCAGCGTTGAGGGACAGAATAACTATGGCTACACCTTC.

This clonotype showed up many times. CDR3 amino acids: CASSYQGDSPLHF. The DNA of the CDR3 is TGTGCCAGCAGCTACCAGGGGGATTCACCCCTCCACTTT. The chain has TRBV13 and TRBJ1-6; the match to TRBD1 covers 7 bases. Germline CDR1 and CDR2: PRHDT and FYEKMQ (reference sequence). V lost 4 bases, J lost 8 bases, and 2 bases stayed unmatched. There are 13 residues in the CDR3.